This T cell receptor beta chain was profiled in a study of blood T cell repertoires in COVID-19. This table comes from immunoSEQ multiplex PCR, and its TCRdb copy is limited to in-frame clones, with some not included. The sample shows some 300,000 clones, just over 85% of them seen only once. Enrolled through a virtual design, the participants were between roughly 18 and 100 years of age and came from roughly 22 US areas. Before being deemed recovered, Cohort 3 donors had two negative PCRs, clearance, or symptom resolution. The CDR3 length is 15 residues. CDR1 is LNHDA, CDR2 SQIVND, per germline (reference sequence). V was trimmed by 2 bases and J by 1 base, leaving 11 bases between them.

Specimen: PBMCs or T cells enriched from blood (not recorded which). This TCR was sampled from a man aged 30 to 39 who had recovered from COVID-19. The chain is built from TRBV19 and TRBJ1-1; D call uncertain. CDR3 in DNA: TGTGCCAGTAGTATACGGTTAGTGCCGAACACTGAAGCTTTCTTT. Translation: CASSIRLVPNTEAFF.